The 23 T cell receptor beta chains below come from one sample, sequenced in a study of Ad26.COV2.S vaccination and SARS-CoV-2 variants (dated by TCRdb to the early 2020s). The treatment or condition tag for this specimen amounts to: 19 received Ad26.COV2.S at low or high dose, single or two shots; about five received placebo; per-sample allocation not given. Repertoires of vaccine and placebo recipients were sequenced from samples collected on day 63 after the first injection. The library relied on the immunoSEQ multiplex PCR assay. TCRdb took this table from immuneACCESS and kept in-frame rearrangements with V and J called. Such tables lack part of the clones; where checked against another copy, unresolved V genes explain under half of the gap, and the rest is unexplained. The sample table lists around 300,000 clones, around 89% of them with a count of one. In total, the top ten clones hold under 6% of the sample.

Sequenced here: peripheral blood, sampled in a trial of Ad26.COV2.S vaccine versus placebo. The receptor source for this set is a person between 18 and 60 years old who received the Ad26.COV2.S COVID-19 vaccine or a placebo.

J is TRBJ2-4 and V is TRBV4-2, with 10 positions matching TRBD2. V was pared by 1 base and J by 5 bases, with 8 bases of the junction left unmatched. CDR1 is LGHNA, CDR2 YNFKEQ, per germline. CDR3 size: 17 residues. The CDR3 nucleotides read TGTGCCAGCAGCCAAGTGTATGAGCGGGAGGGCGAAAACATTCAGTACTTC. Protein product: CASSQVYEREGENIQYF.

This clone was seen repeatedly, ten times or more. The chain is built from TRBV13 and TRBJ1-1, with D perhaps TRBD1 (5 bases). Germline CDR1 and CDR2: PRHDT and FYEKMQ (reference sequence). The V gene lost 5 bases and the J gene lost 4 bases, with 11 bases spanning the gap. The CDR3 totals 13 residues. The CDR3 sequence is CASSPPTVTEAFF. The CDR3 DNA is TGTGCCAGCAGCCCCCCGACAGTCACTGAAGCTTTCTTT.

This sequence joins TRBV5-4 and TRBJ2-7; D gene unclear. The CDR3 has 12 amino acids. The ends were cut back, 0 bases at V and 5 bases at J, with 6 bases in the middle. The germline CDR1 and CDR2 sequences are SGHNT and YYREEE (reference sequence). The CDR3 loop reads CASSLESNEQYF. The CDR3 bases are TGTGCCAGCAGCTTGGAATCCAACGAGCAGTACTTC.

CDR3 amino acids: CASSSVGNTEAFF. For the CDR3, the DNA is TGTGCCAGCAGCTCGGTGGGGAACACTGAAGCTTTCTTT. The gene calls are TRBV7-2 and TRBJ1-1; no definite D call. The germline V and J ends were trimmed by 4 bases and 1 base, with 7 bases remaining between them. Germline V gives CDR1 SGHTA, CDR2 FQGNSA. The CDR3 spans 13 residues.

In this sample, this clone turned up once. This rearrangement joins TRBV30 to TRBJ2-1, with 9 bases that match TRBD2. Germline V lookup: CDR1 GTSNPN, CDR2 SVGIG (reference sequence). The CDR3 loop spans 14 amino acids. The V gene end was trimmed by 8 bases and the J gene end by 9 bases; junction bases not matched to a gene: 14. CDR3 in amino acids: CALTGGRAISEQFF. For the CDR3, the DNA is TGTGCCCTAACAGGCGGGAGGGCCATTAGTGAGCAGTTCTTC.

The chain couples TRBV19 to TRBJ2-7; the match to TRBD2 covers 12 bases. This CDR3 region has 14 residues. The germline CDR1 and CDR2 sequences are LNHDA and SQIVND (reference sequence). V was clipped by 4 bases and J by 3 bases; unmatched bases: 1. The CDR3 DNA is TGTGCCAGTAGTAGGACTAGCGGGATCTACGAGCAGTACTTC. Translating it yields CASSRTSGIYEQYF. Using reference TRBV19 and TRBJ2-7 for the parts outside the CDR3, the full variable domain is DGGITQSPKYLFRKEGQNVTLSCEQNLNHDAMYWYRQDPGQGLRLIYYSQIVNDFQKGDIAEGYSVSREKKESFPLTVTSAQKNPTAFYLCASSRTSGIYEQYFGPGTRLTVT.

The chain employs TRBV11-2 and TRBJ1-1; TRBD1 might be the D (6 bases). Trimming shortened V by 0 bases and J by 3 bases, and 11 bases separated the two germline ends. CDR1 is SGHAT, CDR2 FQNNGV, per germline. This CDR3 contains 15 residues. The CDR3 nucleotides are TGTGCCAGCAGCTTAGATGCGGGGGCAGACACTGAAGCTTTCTTT. Translated, it gives CASSLDAGADTEAFF.

The CDR3 loop is CASSQEVGQGTDTQYF. DNA of the CDR3: TGTGCCAGCAGCCAGGAAGTGGGACAGGGCACAGATACGCAGTATTTT. The V and J genes are TRBV4-2 and TRBJ2-3, with 8 bases fitting TRBD1. V was clipped by 3 bases and J by 1 base; unmatched bases: 6. CDR1 LGHNA and CDR2 YNFKEQ come from the germline V gene. The CDR3 is 16 amino acids.

This chain connects TRBV12-3 or TRBV12-4 to TRBJ2-3; D gene ambiguous. The CDR3 runs 13 residues. The V end was cut by 6 bases, the J end by 6 bases, with 13 bases between. The CDR3 nucleotides read TGTGCCAGCAGAGCGACCGGAGATGATACGCAGTATTTT. It codes for CASRATGDDTQYF.

J is TRBJ1-1 and V is TRBV3-1 (or the pseudogene TRBV3-2); the match to TRBD1 covers 7 bases. This CDR3 comprises 13 residues. Looked up from germline, CDR1 is LGHDT and CDR2 is YNNKEL (reference sequence). V gave up 6 bases and J gave up 1 base; unmatched junction bases: 2. The CDR3 loop reads CASSHRGNTEAFF. For the CDR3, the DNA is TGTGCCAGCAGTCACAGGGGGAACACTGAAGCTTTCTTT.

The chain joins TRBV5-8 to TRBJ2-4, with 8 nucleotides matching TRBD1. Per the germline V gene, CDR1 is SGHTS and CDR2 is YDEGEE. With 5 bases clipped from V and 7 bases from J, the junction kept 5 bases outside the gene matches. The CDR3 is made up of 13 amino acids. The CDR3 DNA sequence: TGTGCCAGCAGACGGACAGGGTCGAACATTCAGTACTTC. Its protein is CASRRTGSNIQYF.

The rearrangement links TRBV7-9 to TRBJ2-7, with 8 bases that match TRBD1. The V and J ends lost 5 bases and 4 bases, in that order; junction bases with no gene match: 7. The CDR3 sequence is 14 residues long. CDR1 and CDR2 (germline): SEHNR, FQNEAQ (reference sequence). In nucleotides, the CDR3 is TGTGCCAGCAGCGCGACAGGGGTATCTTACGAGCAGTACTTC. Amino acid sequence: CASSATGVSYEQYF. The full variable domain, completed using reference TRBV7-9 and TRBJ2-7, is DTGVSQNPRHKITKRGQNVTFRCDPISEHNRLYWYRQTLGQGPEFLTYFQNEAQLEKSRLLSDRFSAERPKGSFSTLEIQRTEQGDSAMYLCASSATGVSYEQYFGPGTRLTVT.

On this clone itself: Other DNA sequences in the same sample also yield this CDR3. This chain uses TRBV7-9 with TRBJ2-1; D not resolved. Per germline, CDR1 SEHNR and CDR2 FQNEAQ (reference sequence). CDR3 length: 11 amino acids. V shed 3 bases and J shed 7 bases, with 4 bases lying between them. The CDR3 loop is CASSLGNEQFF. CDR3 bases: TGTGCCAGCAGCTTGGGGAATGAGCAGTTCTTC.

J is TRBJ1-4 and V is TRBV28, with D possibly matching TRBD1 (6 bases). Germline CDR1 MDHEN, CDR2 SYDVKM. Trimming took 6 bases from V and 0 from J, leaving 14 bases between them. CDR3 length: 16 residues. In nucleotides, the CDR3 is TGTGCCAGCAGAACAGGGAGATGGGCAACTAATGAAAAACTGTTTTTT. Protein: CASRTGRWATNEKLFF.

CDR3 sequence: CASSLRDFYGYTF. In DNA, the CDR3 is TGTGCCAGCAGTTTGCGCGATTTCTATGGCTACACCTTC. The chain combines TRBV28 with TRBJ1-2; the D is unclear. Trimming shortened V by 3 bases and J by 4 bases, and 9 bases separated the two germline ends. This CDR3 is built from 13 residues. Germline V gene sequence: CDR1 MDHEN, CDR2 SYDVKM.

The chain is built from TRBV6-1 and TRBJ1-6; 9 bases map to TRBD1. V lost 1 base to trimming and J lost 9 bases; unmatched junction nucleotides: 4. The CDR3 has 15 residues. Germline V gives CDR1 MNHNS, CDR2 SASEGT. CDR3 region: CASSEEGTGTSPLHF. The CDR3 coding sequence is TGTGCCAGCAGTGAAGAAGGGACAGGGACTTCACCCCTCCACTTT.

This chain links TRBV5-1 with TRBJ2-5; 10 bases are a match to TRBD1. The CDR3 runs to 13 residues. V trimming: 6 bases; J trimming: 3 bases; junction bases outside the gene matches: 2. CDR1 is SGHRS, CDR2 YFSETQ, per germline. The CDR3 protein is CASTTGGEETQYF. The CDR3 DNA reads as TGCGCCAGCACGACAGGGGGCGAAGAGACCCAGTACTTC.

This sequence joins TRBV28 and TRBJ2-7; D remains ambiguous. V dropped 7 bases and J dropped 6 bases, with 19 bases sitting between them. Germline lookup yields CDR1 MDHEN and CDR2 SYDVKM. The CDR3 is 14 residues long. The CDR3 region is CASKEEQFKSEQYF. The CDR3 nucleotides read TGTGCCAGCAAGGAAGAGCAGTTTAAGAGCGAGCAGTACTTC.

This CDR3 is CASRTSKGGREQYF. The CDR3 DNA follows: TGTGCCAGCAGGACGAGCAAAGGAGGGCGCGAGCAGTACTTC. The chain couples TRBV6-5 to TRBJ2-7; D is perhaps TRBD2 (6 bases). Trimming removed 6 bases from V and 6 bases from J, with 18 bases in between. Looked up from germline, CDR1 is MNHEY and CDR2 is SVGAGI. This CDR3 has 14 amino acids.

The table lists this clone with a few counts. J is TRBJ2-5 and V is TRBV18, with D hard to call. The V gene's germline CDR1 is KGHSH and CDR2 LQKENI. V was cut by 4 bases and J by 2 bases, with 2 bases left in between. The CDR3 has 11 amino acids. CDR3 coding DNA: TGTGCCAGCTCACGTCAAGAGACCCAGTACTTC. It codes for CASSRQETQYF.

This rearrangement joins TRBV27 to TRBJ2-7; 7 bases line up with TRBD1. Trimming took 5 bases from V and 4 from J; bases not matched to a gene: 11. CDR3 size: 15 residues. Germline-derived CDR1 and CDR2 are MNHEY and SMNVEV (reference sequence). The CDR3 sequence is CASSPPDRVIYEQYF. DNA for the CDR3: TGTGCCAGCAGTCCCCCCGACAGGGTTATTTACGAGCAGTACTTC.

This chain joins TRBV7-6 and TRBJ2-1, with TRBD2 matching 12 bases. The CDR3 totals 17 residues. V lost 3 bases and J lost 9; bases outside the gene matches: 12. Germline loops: CDR1 SGHVS, CDR2 FNYEAQ. The CDR3 reads CASSLTPRLAGEGEQFF. CDR3 nucleotides: TGTGCCAGCAGCTTGACCCCGAGACTAGCGGGAGAAGGTGAGCAGTTCTTC.

This clone showed up just a few times. The gene calls are TRBV29-1 and TRBJ2-1; 9 nucleotides agree with TRBD1. The CDR3 has 14 residues. From germline, CDR1 is SQVTM and CDR2 ANQGSEA. The V gene end was trimmed by 5 bases and the J gene end by 8 bases; junction bases not matched to a gene: 10. This CDR3 is CSVRLDRGRDEQFF. The CDR3 region has the DNA TGCAGCGTTCGATTGGACAGGGGTAGGGATGAGCAGTTCTTC.